The 30 T cell receptor beta chains presented below share a single source sample, sequenced in a study of cytomegalovirus exposure and HLA in healthy donors. With 60 Vbeta and 13 Jbeta primers, the PCR was carried out. The data were produced by immunoSEQ multiplex PCR, yet TCRdb's version contains in-frame clones alone and is incomplete. The sample includes around 120,000 clones, 55% to 75% of them seen just once. Sequencing was performed on PBMCs. The receptors were sampled from a woman aged 40 to 49 in good health and CMV-seropositive.

This clone qualifies as medium-sized. The CDR3 is CASSIRDNYNEQFF. The CDR3 DNA reads TGTGCCAGCAGTATCAGGGACAATTACAATGAGCAGTTCTTC. The J gene is TRBJ2-1, the V gene TRBV6-5, with D possibly TRBD1 on 6 matching bases. Germline V gene lookup returns CDR1 MNHEY and CDR2 SVGAGI. The CDR3 covers 14 residues. V lost 5 bases and J 4 bases, leaving 12 bases between the germline ends.

This chain's CDR3 is CASSTGRALDEQFF. As DNA, the CDR3 is TGTGCCAGCAGCACAGGGAGGGCTTTGGATGAGCAGTTCTTC. The J gene is TRBJ2-1, the V gene TRBV2, with a tentative D call TRBD2 (7 bases). There are 14 residues in the CDR3. The V gene lost 6 bases and the J gene lost 8 bases, with 17 bases spanning the gap. CDR1 is SNHLY and CDR2 is FYNNEI in the germline V gene.

The CDR3 sequence: CASSRPTGHMNTEAFF. CDR3 DNA sequence: TGCGCCAGCAGCCGACCAACGGGACATATGAACACTGAAGCTTTCTTT. The gene calls are TRBV4-1 and TRBJ1-1; tentatively, D is TRBD1 (6 bases). Germline V CDR1 and CDR2: MGHRA, YSYEKL. V was shortened by 4 bases and J by 0 bases, with 15 bases between the two germline ends. CDR3 length: 16 amino acids.

V is TRBV4-2 and J is TRBJ2-6; weak D call: TRBD1 (6 bases). Germline CDR1 is LGHNA and CDR2 is YNFKEQ. V shed 5 bases and J shed 0 bases, with 20 bases lying between them. The CDR3 runs to 19 residues. Here the CDR3 DNA reads TGTGCCAGCAGCAAATTCGGGACACAAGGGGACTCTGGGGCCAACGTCCTGACTTTC. Its protein is CASSKFGTQGDSGANVLTF.

The rearrangement uses TRBV6-1 and TRBJ1-5; D remains unclear. Looked up from germline, CDR1 is MNHNS and CDR2 is SASEGT. Between the trimmed V and J ends, which lost 2 bases and 0 bases, there was a span of 11 bases. This CDR3 contains 16 residues. CDR3 DNA sequence: TGTGCCAGCAGTGAATACAGCCTTTATAGCAATCAGCCCCAGCATTTT. Amino acid sequence: CASSEYSLYSNQPQHF.

The sample holds a few counts of this clone. Different DNA sequences within this sample yield the same CDR3. This chain links TRBV9 with TRBJ2-1; D is uncertain. V dropped 5 bases and J dropped 0 bases, with 9 bases sitting between them. The CDR3 is 14 amino acids. CDR1 SGDLS and CDR2 YYNGEE come from the germline V gene. The CDR3 sequence: CASRPLSSYNEQFF. The CDR3 coding sequence is TGTGCCAGCAGGCCCCTCAGCTCCTACAATGAGCAGTTCTTC. Together with reference TRBV9 and TRBJ2-1, the CDR3 gives the full variable domain: DSGVTQTPKHLITATGQRVTLRCSPRSGDLSVYWYQQSLDQGLQFLIQYYNGEERAKGNILERFSAQQFPDLHSELNLSSLELGDSALYFCASRPLSSYNEQFFGPGTRLTVL.

This clone was recorded only once. The chain links TRBV18 to TRBJ1-1; no firm D call. The CDR3 length is 15 residues. Germline V CDR1 and CDR2: KGHSH, LQKENI. The ends were cut back, 5 bases at V and 3 bases at J, with 16 bases in the middle. This chain's CDR3 is CASSEVGRFDTEAFF. For the CDR3, the DNA is TGTGCCAGCTCAGAAGTGGGCAGGTTCGACACTGAAGCTTTCTTT. Full variable domain (remainder filled in from reference TRBV18 and TRBJ1-1): NAGVMQNPRHLVRRRGQEARLRCSPMKGHSHVYWYRQLPEEGLKFMVYLQKENIIDESGMPKERFSAEFPKEGPSILRIQQVVRGDSAAYFCASSEVGRFDTEAFFGQGTRLTVV.

The V and J genes are TRBV4-3 and TRBJ2-7; D is unresolved. V lost 0 bases, J lost 0 bases, and 9 bases lay in between. Germline V gives CDR1 LGHNA, CDR2 YSLEER. The CDR3 sequence is 15 residues long. The CDR3 spells CASSQDRTTSYEQYF. In DNA, the CDR3 is TGCGCCAGCAGCCAAGATCGCACTACCTCCTACGAGCAGTACTTC.

The chain employs TRBV5-1 and TRBJ2-2, with 11 bases identical to TRBD1. This CDR3 has 18 amino acids. V lost 4 bases and J lost 5; bases outside the gene matches: 13. Germline V lookup: CDR1 SGHRS, CDR2 YFSETQ. The CDR3 sequence is CASSPMIAGQGGTGELFF. For the CDR3, the DNA is TGCGCCAGCAGCCCAATGATTGCGGGACAGGGGGGAACCGGGGAGCTGTTTTTT. Variable domain in full (rest from reference TRBV5-1 and TRBJ2-2): KAGVTQTPRYLIKTRGQQVTLSCSPISGHRSVSWYQQTPGQGLQFLFEYFSETQRNKGNFPGRFSGRQFSNSRSEMNVSTLELGDSALYLCASSPMIAGQGGTGELFFGEGSRLTVL.

The CDR3 loop reads CSASGPGQIYF. CDR3 bases: TGCAGTGCTTCCGGACCGGGACAGATATATTTT. The chain carries TRBV20-1 and TRBJ1-3, with 7 bases fitting TRBD1. The CDR3 is made up of 11 amino acids. V lost 5 bases to trimming and J lost 13 bases; unmatched junction nucleotides: 8. Per germline, CDR1 DFQATT and CDR2 SNEGSKA (reference sequence).

The V gene is TRBV7-3, the J gene TRBJ1-6; D possibly corresponds to TRBD1 (6 bases). Germline V gene lookup returns CDR1 SGHTA and CDR2 FQGTGA. This CDR3 region has 16 residues. V lost 1 base and J lost 0, with 7 bases in between. The CDR3 DNA is TGTGCCAGCAGCTTAATGGGGGCCTCCTATAATTCACCCCTCCACTTT. Amino acid sequence: CASSLMGASYNSPLHF.

The chain recombines TRBV6-5 with TRBJ2-1; 7 bases fit TRBD1. Trimming cost V 6 bases and J 2 bases; bases outside gene matches: 7. CDR3 length equals 15 residues. From germline, CDR1 is MNHEY and CDR2 SVGAGI. Here the CDR3 reads CASSLTTGAYNEQFF. The CDR3 DNA sequence: TGTGCCAGCAGCCTTACAACAGGGGCCTACAATGAGCAGTTCTTC.

This clone appeared a few times. The rearrangement uses TRBV14 and TRBJ2-5; D is possibly TRBD1 (5 bases). Germline values: CDR1 SGHDN, CDR2 FVKESK. The V end lost 0 bases, the J end lost 0 bases, and 11 bases lay between the germline ends. The CDR3 totals 16 residues. The CDR3 DNA sequence: TGTGCCAGCAGCCAAGATGCCACAGGCAACCAAGAGACCCAGTACTTC. It codes for CASSQDATGNQETQYF.

The V gene is TRBV2, the J gene TRBJ1-2; D is possibly TRBD1 (5 bases). The CDR3 totals 16 residues. Trimming cost V 4 bases and J 6 bases, with 21 bases left between them. Germline CDR1 SNHLY, CDR2 FYNNEI. CDR3 sequence (DNA): TGTGCCAGCAGTGCACGTTCAGGGTCCCCCACAGATGGCTACACCTTC. Protein sequence: CASSARSGSPTDGYTF. The variable domain in full, completed from reference TRBV2 and TRBJ1-2, reads EPEVTQTPSHQVTQMGQEVILRCVPISNHLYFYWYRQILGQKVEFLVSFYNNEISEKSEIFDDQFSVERPDGSNFTLKIRSTKLEDSAMYFCASSARSGSPTDGYTFGSGTRLTVV.

The V call is TRBV19, the J call TRBJ2-2, with 10 bases lining up with TRBD1. Germline V lookup: CDR1 LNHDA, CDR2 SQIVND (reference sequence). Trimming at V came to 8 bases and at J to 7 bases, leaving 7 bases not matched to a gene. The CDR3 length is 14 residues. The CDR3 spells CASRGTGVNGELFF. CDR3 sequence (DNA): TGTGCCAGTCGGGGGACAGGGGTGAACGGGGAGCTGTTTTTT. Using reference TRBV19 and TRBJ2-2 for the parts outside the CDR3, the full variable domain is DGGITQSPKYLFRKEGQNVTLSCEQNLNHDAMYWYRQDPGQGLRLIYYSQIVNDFQKGDIAEGYSVSREKKESFPLTVTSAQKNPTAFYLCASRGTGVNGELFFGEGSRLTVL.

This sequence joins TRBV2 and TRBJ1-1; D remains ambiguous. This CDR3 is built from 15 residues. In germline, CDR1 is SNHLY, CDR2 FYNNEI. Trimming stripped 1 base from V and 1 base from J, with 10 bases between. CDR3 DNA: TGTGCCAGCAGTGAAGGGGGAGGTTGGAACACTGAAGCTTTCTTT. Translated, it gives CASSEGGGWNTEAFF.

This chain uses TRBV7-6 with TRBJ2-7; 8 bases are a match to TRBD1. The CDR3 contains 13 residues. Trimming removed 4 bases from V and 5 bases from J; junction bases left unmatched: 4. Germline-derived CDR1 and CDR2 are SGHVS and FNYEAQ. The CDR3: CASSSRTGNEQYF. The CDR3 region has the DNA TGTGCCAGCAGCTCTCGGACAGGGAACGAGCAGTACTTC.

The table lists this clone with a count of one. The J gene is TRBJ2-3, the V gene TRBV11-3; D is perhaps TRBD2 (5 bases). Trimming removed 5 bases from V and 4 bases from J, with 13 bases in between. Germline assignment: CDR1 SGHNT and CDR2 YENEEA. This CDR3 region has 14 residues. The CDR3 bases are TGTGCCAGCAGCCTCAGGACTCAGGCAGATACGCAGTATTTT. Amino acids: CASSLRTQADTQYF.

This clone has a single count. CDR3 coding DNA: TGTGCCAGCAGCTTAGGGGGGGATGGTTATGGCTACACCTTC. Translation gives CASSLGGDGYGYTF. The chain is built from TRBV7-9 and TRBJ1-2; a weak D match, TRBD1 (5 bases). V lost 1 base, J lost 5 bases, and 11 bases lay in between. Germline CDR1 reads SEHNR; CDR2 reads FQNEAQ (reference sequence). This CDR3 is 14 amino acids long. The complete variable domain, with remaining parts taken from reference TRBV7-9 and TRBJ1-2, reads DTGVSQNPRHKITKRGQNVTFRCDPISEHNRLYWYRQTLGQGPEFLTYFQNEAQLEKSRLLSDRFSAERPKGSFSTLEIQRTEQGDSAMYLCASSLGGDGYGYTFGSGTRLTVV.

The rearrangement uses TRBV7-9 and TRBJ1-2; possibly TRBD1 for D (6 bases). This CDR3 has 14 amino acids. Germline V gene sequence: CDR1 SEHNR, CDR2 FQNEAQ (reference sequence). V gave up 1 base and J gave up 6 bases, with 12 bases separating them. The CDR3 region has the DNA TGTGCCAGCAGCTTAGGACGGGGGGCGAATGGCTACACCTTC. Translating gives CASSLGRGANGYTF. Full variable domain (remainder filled in from reference TRBV7-9 and TRBJ1-2): DTGVSQNPRHKITKRGQNVTFRCDPISEHNRLYWYRQTLGQGPEFLTYFQNEAQLEKSRLLSDRFSAERPKGSFSTLEIQRTEQGDSAMYLCASSLGRGANGYTFGSGTRLTVV.

The chain uses TRBV9 and TRBJ1-1; no definite D call. Trimming left V 4 bases short and J 6 bases short, with 19 bases between. This CDR3 contains 15 residues. Germline V gene sequence: CDR1 SGDLS, CDR2 YYNGEE. The CDR3 region has the DNA TGTGCCAGCAGCCCCGGCGGGGTCGGTGAAGCTGAAGCTTTCTTT. Its translation: CASSPGGVGEAEAFF.

V and J are TRBV18 and TRBJ1-1; maybe TRBD1 (6 bases). The CDR3 contains 14 residues. Trimming cost V 5 bases and J 3 bases, with 13 bases left between them. Germline assignment: CDR1 KGHSH and CDR2 LQKENI. CDR3 region: CASSNRARDTEAFF. CDR3 nucleotide sequence: TGTGCCAGCTCAAACAGGGCCAGGGACACTGAAGCTTTCTTT.

The rearrangement links TRBV5-1 to TRBJ2-7; D possibly corresponds to TRBD1 (6 bases). Trimming took 4 bases from V and 3 from J, leaving 14 bases between them. This CDR3 is 14 amino acids long. CDR1 is SGHRS and CDR2 is YFSETQ in the germline V gene. Here the CDR3 DNA reads TGCGCCAGCAGCGTCCGGGACACCCTCTACGAGCAGTACTTC. Translation gives CASSVRDTLYEQYF.

The chain employs TRBV14 and TRBJ1-1, with no clear D. Trimming left V 0 bases short and J 5 bases short, with 7 bases between. Germline V gene sequence: CDR1 SGHDN, CDR2 FVKESK. The CDR3 has 13 residues. The CDR3 DNA is TGTGCCAGCAGCCAAGATAGAGAGACTGAAGCTTTCTTT. Translating it yields CASSQDRETEAFF.

The chain carries TRBV2 and TRBJ1-1; no reliable D call. In germline, CDR1 is SNHLY, CDR2 FYNNEI. Trimming pared 7 bases from V and 0 bases from J, leaving 9 bases between. CDR3 size: 13 residues. This chain's CDR3 is CASNPDMNTEAFF. The DNA for the CDR3 is TGTGCCAGCAACCCCGACATGAACACTGAAGCTTTCTTT.

The chain joins TRBV28 to TRBJ1-1; 7 nucleotides match TRBD1. The CDR3 extends over 15 amino acids. Germline CDR1 MDHEN, CDR2 SYDVKM. J gave up 2 bases and V 7 bases, and 10 bases lay outside the gene matches. In DNA form, the CDR3 reads TGTGCCAGCACCACGGGGGGGACAGCCAACACTGAAGCTTTCTTT. Protein product: CASTTGGTANTEAFF.

This chain joins TRBV5-1 and TRBJ2-3; D is ambiguous. The germline CDR1 and CDR2 sequences are SGHRS and YFSETQ. This CDR3 spans 11 amino acids. V lost 6 bases to trimming and J lost 2 bases, with 4 bases between them. DNA of the CDR3: TGCGCCAGCACCAACACAGATACGCAGTATTTT. Encoded protein: CASTNTDTQYF.

This chain joins TRBV11-2 and TRBJ1-6, with D unresolved. The germline gives CDR1 SGHAT, CDR2 FQNNGV. The CDR3 is made up of 15 amino acids. V was clipped by 0 bases and J by 10 bases, with 13 bases between them. CDR3: CASSLEGGGYSPLHF. In nucleotides, the CDR3 is TGTGCCAGCAGCTTAGAAGGAGGTGGATACTCACCCCTCCACTTT.

This clone was found once. The chain couples TRBV6-4 to TRBJ1-5, with 7 bases fitting TRBD1. V lost 6 bases, J lost 6 bases, and 14 bases stayed unmatched. Germline V gene lookup returns CDR1 MRHNA and CDR2 SNTAGT. CDR3 size: 16 residues. CDR3 in amino acids: CASSTSQGYRGQPQHF. The CDR3 DNA follows: TGTGCCAGCAGCACTAGCCAAGGGTACAGGGGTCAGCCCCAGCATTTT.

A note on this clone: The junction differs from germline at one of its ends, possibly a read error. The V gene is TRBV5-6, the J gene TRBJ2-1; tentative D call: TRBD1 (5 bases). CDR3 size: 13 residues. In germline, CDR1 is SGHDT, CDR2 YYEEEE. CDR3 sequence: CASTLGPNNEQFF. CDR3 DNA sequence: TGTGCCAGCACCTTGGGGCCGAACAATGAGCAGTTCTTC.